The 10 T cell receptor beta chains below come from one sample, sequenced in a study of T cell changes during pregnancy in multiple sclerosis. The assay was immunoSEQ multiplex PCR, and TCRdb's table has in-frame clones only and misses some. In the table there are tens of thousands of clones, approximately 90% of which are singletons. The sequenced sample was peripheral blood, obtained in the third trimester of pregnancy. The source of these receptors is a female donor in good health, enrolled as a control in a pregnancy study.

V is TRBV6-5 and J is TRBJ1-3; the D gene is possibly TRBD1 (6 bases). Trimming pared 6 bases from V and 0 bases from J, leaving 12 bases between. The CDR3 is 15 residues long. The germline gives CDR1 MNHEY, CDR2 SVGAGI. CDR3 nucleotide sequence: TGTGCCAGCAGACAAACGGACAGCTCTGGAAACACCATATATTTT. Amino acid sequence: CASRQTDSSGNTIYF.

The genes are TRBV7-2 and TRBJ2-5, with D possibly TRBD2 on 6 matching bases. With the DNA end fitting TRBJ2-7 better, the J assignment may be wrong. This CDR3 is 13 amino acids long. Germline values: CDR1 SGHTA, CDR2 FQGNSA. CDR3 in DNA: TGTGCCAGCATGCTGCGGGGCGGCCGCGAGCAGTACTTC. This encodes CASMLRGGREQYF.

The rearrangement joins TRBV6-1 to TRBJ1-2, with a weak D call TRBD1 (6 bases). V was cut by 5 bases and J by 2 bases, with 9 bases left in between. CDR1 and CDR2 (germline): MNHNS, SASEGT. This CDR3 contains 13 residues. In nucleotides, the CDR3 is TGTGCCAGCAGTTGGGACACCAACTATGGCTACACCTTC. Translating gives CASSWDTNYGYTF.

The chain couples TRBV11-3 to TRBJ2-7, with a tentative D call TRBD1 (5 bases). CDR1 is SGHNT, CDR2 YENEEA, per germline. This CDR3 comprises 14 residues. The ends were cut back, 0 bases at V and 6 bases at J, with 12 bases in the middle. The CDR3 reads CASSLDLQAFEQYF. In nucleotides, the CDR3 is TGTGCCAGCAGCTTAGATTTACAGGCCTTCGAGCAGTACTTC.

Comment on this clone: A read error may account for a junction end that differs from germline. The chain has TRBV5-1 and TRBJ1-4, with 10 bases matching TRBD1. This CDR3 is built from 15 residues. Germline V gives CDR1 SGHRS, CDR2 YFSETQ. In DNA, the CDR3 is TGCGCCAGCACCTTGGGCGGACAGGGGGGAGAAAAACTGTTTTTT. It yields the protein CASTLGGQGGEKLFF.

This chain uses TRBV7-3 with TRBJ1-1; tentatively, D is TRBD1 (6 bases). The CDR3 sequence is 14 residues long. V lost 5 bases, J lost 1 base, and 11 bases lay in between. The V gene's germline CDR1 is SGHTA and CDR2 FQGTGA. In DNA form, the CDR3 reads TGTGCCAGCAGCGCTACGGGACAGAACACTGAAGCTTTCTTT. Protein product: CASSATGQNTEAFF.

The chain employs TRBV6-5 and TRBJ1-3; a possible D gene is TRBD1 (6 bases). Trimming took off 4 bases at V and 11 bases at J, with 24 bases between the two ends. The germline V gene has CDR1 MNHEY and CDR2 SVGAGI. The CDR3 runs 16 residues. The CDR3 region is CASSSPRDTGAGAIYF. CDR3 in DNA: TGTGCCAGCAGTTCCCCCCGGGACACCGGGGCGGGCGCCATATATTTT.

DNA of the CDR3: TGTGCCAGCAGCTACACAGGGAACACTGAAGCTTTCTTT. It yields the protein CASSYTGNTEAFF. The chain joins TRBV7-2 to TRBJ1-1; a possible D gene is TRBD1 (5 bases). This CDR3 is built from 13 residues. The V and J ends lost 4 bases and 1 base respectively, with 7 bases between them. Germline lookup yields CDR1 SGHTA and CDR2 FQGNSA.

The chain combines TRBV27 with TRBJ2-5; TRBD2 aligns across 7 bases. The CDR3 totals 17 residues. Trimming took 4 bases from V and 4 from J; bases not matched to a gene: 15. Germline lookup yields CDR1 MNHEY and CDR2 SMNVEV (reference sequence). The CDR3 sequence: CASSSILMAQRGETQYF. The CDR3 bases are TGTGCCAGCAGTTCGATACTCATGGCCCAGCGGGGAGAGACCCAGTACTTC.

V and J are TRBV6-6 and TRBJ1-2; D is ambiguous. CDR1 is MNHNY and CDR2 is SVGAGI in the germline V gene (reference sequence). The CDR3 spans 15 residues. V lost 2 bases to trimming and J lost 4 bases, with 14 bases between them. This CDR3 reads CASSYPVAKSYGYTF. The CDR3 DNA reads TGTGCCAGCAGTTACCCGGTTGCCAAAAGCTATGGCTACACCTTC.